This T cell receptor (beta chain) was sequenced in a study of blood T cell repertoires in COVID-19. Original analysis: Amplification from reference gene primers served as the basis for estimated nucleated cell counts. The table came from immunoSEQ multiplex PCR; TCRdb's copy has only in-frame clones and leaves some out. V and J calls and clone size are copied from that table; D and trimming were computed from the DNA. The sample has 200,000 to 300,000 clones, about 90% seen once. The V and J ends lost 4 bases and 4 bases, in that order; junction bases with no gene match: 12. Germline V lookup: CDR1 SGHRS, CDR2 YFSETQ. The CDR3 runs to 17 residues.

The gene calls are TRBV5-1 and TRBJ1-3; 9 nucleotides align to TRBD1. Material for sequencing was peripheral blood. This receptor was obtained from a woman aged 40 to 50 who had recovered from COVID-19. The CDR3 nucleotides read TGCGCCAGCAGCCCGCAAATACAGGGGGCGTCGGGAAACACCATATATTTT. Amino acid sequence: CASSPQIQGASGNTIYF.